The present T cell receptor beta chain was sequenced within a study of technical replicates of blood from a few donors. Produced via immunoSEQ multiplex PCR; TCRdb's table is partial and in-frame only. This table holds roughly 93,000 clones, roughly 96% found once. The CDR3 contains 21 residues. Germline CDR1 and CDR2: LNHDA and SQIVND (reference sequence). The junction had 21 bases not matched to a gene; V was cut back by 3 bases and J by 3 bases. The chain has TRBV19 and TRBJ1-2; 11 nucleotides line up with TRBD1. The sample comprised T cells isolated from PBMCs. This receptor was identified in a human donor in good health. CDR3 sequence (DNA): TGTGCCAGTAGTATCGGATTGGGGTTGTCTTGGGGGACAGGGGGTCACTATGGCTACACCTTC. This translates into CASSIGLGLSWGTGGHYGYTF.